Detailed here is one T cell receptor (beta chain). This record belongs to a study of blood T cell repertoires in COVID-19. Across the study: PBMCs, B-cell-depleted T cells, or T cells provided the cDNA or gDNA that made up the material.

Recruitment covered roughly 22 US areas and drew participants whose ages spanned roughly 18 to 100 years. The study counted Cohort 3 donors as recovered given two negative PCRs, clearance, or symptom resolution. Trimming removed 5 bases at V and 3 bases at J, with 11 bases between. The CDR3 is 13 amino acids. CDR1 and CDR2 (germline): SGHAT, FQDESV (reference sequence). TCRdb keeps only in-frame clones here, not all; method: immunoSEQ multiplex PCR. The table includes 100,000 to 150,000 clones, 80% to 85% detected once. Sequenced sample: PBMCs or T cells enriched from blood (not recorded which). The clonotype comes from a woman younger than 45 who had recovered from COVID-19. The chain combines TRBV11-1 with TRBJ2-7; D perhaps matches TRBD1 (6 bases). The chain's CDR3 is CASSATGFYEQYF. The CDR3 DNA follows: TGTGCCAGCAGCGCAACAGGGTTCTACGAGCAGTACTTC.